This TCR beta chain stems from a study of T cells after yellow fever vaccination. Study findings and constraints: Abundant clonotypes from the bulk population could have been carried over as contaminants into FACS-sorted repertoires.

A process of 5'RACE template switching, which added a universal primer site and UMIs, was used to make TCR cDNA. TCRdb called the 5' RACE reads again in MiXCR, with one record for every CDR3 protein. The sample lists 300,000 to 350,000 distinct CDR3 sequences, less than 9.5% seen once, with 15% to 20% in the top ten. This clonotype was observed a few times. Its specificity is not known. V shed 4 bases, J shed 3 bases, and the junction held 6 bases outside the gene matches. Germline V gene data show CDR1 as SQVTM and CDR2 as ANQGSEA. The CDR3 sequence is 15 residues long. V gene TRBV29-1 combines with J gene TRBJ2-2; 9 nucleotides match TRBD1. Material: PBMCs, obtained approximately 47 days after the first yellow fever vaccination. The sequence was collected from a young man who received the YFV17D yellow fever vaccine. CDR3 sequence: CSVGGTGSDTGELFF. CDR3 nucleotide sequence: TGCAGCGTTGGAGGGACAGGGTCGGACACCGGGGAGCTGTTTTTT.